This TCR beta chain was obtained from a study of regulatory T cells in long-lasting Graves disease. General study points: Rather than thyroid tissue, only peripheral blood underwent study.

Construction of TCR beta libraries relied on iRepertoire HTBI primers and on Arm-PCR targeting CDR3 regions. TCRdb analysed the multiplex PCR reads with MiXCR anew, one entry per CDR3 protein. The sample records roughly 400,000 distinct CDR3 sequences, around 20% being singletons. V lost 8 bases to trimming and J lost 2 bases; unmatched junction nucleotides: 11. Germline CDR1 is MDHEN and CDR2 is SYDVKM. The length of the CDR3 is 17 residues. Documented time point: persistent/refractory GD, antithyroid drugs over 5 years with positive TRAb. From RNA extracted from PBMCs, the TCR library was made. Patients came from an endocrinology department in Xi'an, China. Comment on this clonotype: No antigen is known for it.

The TCR originated in a female donor with Graves disease. Material: peripheral blood mononuclear cells (PBMCs), obtained when the disease was refractory, from a patient treated with antithyroid drugs. The chain couples TRBV28 to TRBJ2-5; 13 bases align to TRBD2. The CDR3 DNA sequence: TGTGCCAGCGGAGGGACCGGGACTAGCGGGAATCAAGAGACCCAGTACTTC. Protein sequence: CASGGTGTSGNQETQYF.